This T cell receptor (beta chain) derives from a study of T cells after yellow fever vaccination. A single record per CDR3 protein comes from TCRdb applying MiXCR to the 5' RACE reads. The repertoire holds hundreds of thousands of distinct CDR3 sequences, less than 9.5% seen once, with about 3.7% in the top ten. The CDR3 contains 15 residues. J gave up 0 bases and V 4 bases, and 6 bases lay outside the gene matches. Per the germline V gene, CDR1 is SGHRS and CDR2 is YFSETQ. The sequencing used CD4+ T cells sorted from PBMCs, collected 5 days after the yellow fever booster vaccination. The TCR sequence derives from a man aged 18 to 30 who received the YFV17D yellow fever vaccine. This sequence joins TRBV5-1 and TRBJ1-2; 7 bases match TRBD1. The CDR3 loop is CASSIRTGPNYGYTF. The CDR3, as DNA: TGCGCCAGCAGCATCCGGACAGGACCTAACTATGGCTACACCTTC.